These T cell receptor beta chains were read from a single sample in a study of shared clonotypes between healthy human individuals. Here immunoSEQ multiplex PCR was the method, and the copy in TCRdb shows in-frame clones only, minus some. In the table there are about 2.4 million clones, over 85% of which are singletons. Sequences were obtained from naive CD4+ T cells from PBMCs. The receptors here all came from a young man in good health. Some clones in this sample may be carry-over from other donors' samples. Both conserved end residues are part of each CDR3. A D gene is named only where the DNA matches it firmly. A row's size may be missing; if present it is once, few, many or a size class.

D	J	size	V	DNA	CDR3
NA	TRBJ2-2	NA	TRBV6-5	TGTGCCAGCAGTACGGACTCTTCAAGAACCGGGGAGCTGTTTTTT	CASSTDSSRTGELFF
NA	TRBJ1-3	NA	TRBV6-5	TGTGCCAGCAGTTACTCGAACACCATATATTTT	CASSYSNTIYF
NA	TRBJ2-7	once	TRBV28	TGTGCCAGCTCCAGTCCGGGAGACGAGCAGTACTTC	CASSSPGDEQYF
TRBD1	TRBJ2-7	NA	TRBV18	TGTGCCAGCTCACCTCCGGGACAGGGACGCTACGAGCAGTACTTC	CASSPPGQGRYEQYF
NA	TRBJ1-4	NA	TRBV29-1	TGCAGCGTCACGACAGGAGCCGAAAAACTGTTTTTT	CSVTTGAEKLFF
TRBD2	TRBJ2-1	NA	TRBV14	TGTGCCAGCAGCCAAAGGAGGGGAGGGAACAATGAGCAGTTCTTC	CASSQRRGGNNEQFF
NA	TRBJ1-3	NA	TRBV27	TGTGCCAGCAGACCCCTGCATGGGGGCTCTGGAAACACCATATATTTT	CASRPLHGGSGNTIYF
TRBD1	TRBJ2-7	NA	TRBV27	TGTGCCAGCAGCATCCCCCTCCATCCGCCGACAGGGCTCTCCTACGAGCAGTACTTC	CASSIPLHPPTGLSYEQYF
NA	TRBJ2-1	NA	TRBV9	TGTGCCAGCAGCGTTGTCAGCTCCTACAATGAGCAGTTCTTC	CASSVVSSYNEQFF
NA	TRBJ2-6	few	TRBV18	TGTGCCAGCTCACCACCGGGCTCTGGGGCCAACGTCCTGACTTTC	CASSPPGSGANVLTF
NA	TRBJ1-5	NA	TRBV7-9	TGTGCCAGCAGCTTGCTAGGGGTACATCAGCCCCAGCATTTT	CASSLLGVHQPQHF
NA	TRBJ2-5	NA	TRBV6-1	TGTGCCAGCAGAGGTGGTCGGTTAAAAGAGACCCAGTACTTC	CASRGGRLKETQYF
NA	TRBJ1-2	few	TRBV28	TGTGCCAGCAGTGTCGGCGATGGGGGTGACGGCTACACCTTC	CASSVGDGGDGYTF
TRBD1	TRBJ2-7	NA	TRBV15	TGTGCCACCAGCCTTTCCGCCGGGACAGCCTACGAGCAGTACTTC	CATSLSAGTAYEQYF
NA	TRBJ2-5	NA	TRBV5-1	TGCGCCAGCAGCTTCGAAGGTTGGGACACCCAGTACTTC	CASSFEGWDTQYF
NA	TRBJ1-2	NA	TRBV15	TGTGCCACCAGCAGAGAAGAGGGCTCTAACTATGGCTACACCTTC	CATSREEGSNYGYTF
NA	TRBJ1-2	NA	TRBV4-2	TGTGCCAGCAGCCAACCTCCCAGCCGCGCGGATAGTTACTATGGCTACACCTTC	CASSQPPSRADSYYGYTF
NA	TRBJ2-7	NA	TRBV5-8	TGTGCCAGCAGCTTGGTGGCAGACAGCGGAGCTTCTGGGGGTTACGAGCAGTACTTC	CASSLVADSGASGGYEQYF
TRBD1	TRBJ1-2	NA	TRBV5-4	TGTGCCAGCAGCGTCCCGGGACAGGGGCTCGACTATGGCTACACCTTC	CASSVPGQGLDYGYTF
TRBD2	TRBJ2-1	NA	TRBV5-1	TGCGCCAGCAGCCCGGGGACTAGCGGGACCTACAATGAGCAGTTCTTC	CASSPGTSGTYNEQFF
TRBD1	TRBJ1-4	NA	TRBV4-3	TGCGCCAGCAGCCAAGAGACAGGGAGAGAGAAACTGTTTTTT	CASSQETGREKLFF
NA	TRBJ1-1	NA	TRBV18	TGTGCCAGCTCACCAATCGGGGTTGAGGGCACTGAAGCTTTCTTT	CASSPIGVEGTEAFF
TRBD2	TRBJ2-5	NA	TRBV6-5	TGTGCCAGCAGTTATAGCGGGAGGGATCAAGAGACCCAGTACTTC	CASSYSGRDQETQYF
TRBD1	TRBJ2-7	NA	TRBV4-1	TGCGCCAGCAGCCAACAGTACGGGACAGCGCGCTCCTACGAGCAGTACTTC	CASSQQYGTARSYEQYF
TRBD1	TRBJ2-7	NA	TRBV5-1	TGCGCCAGCAGCGCGGGACAGGGGGCTTACGAGCAGTACTTC	CASSAGQGAYEQYF
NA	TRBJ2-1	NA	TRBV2	TGTGCCAGCAGATACTATAGTGGTGAGCAGTTCTTC	CASRYYSGEQFF
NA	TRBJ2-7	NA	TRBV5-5	TGTGCCAGCAGCACCCTGACACTCTCCTACGAGCAGTACTTC	CASSTLTLSYEQYF
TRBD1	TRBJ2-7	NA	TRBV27	TGTGCCAGCAGTCCCAAGTGGGACAGCCTCTACGAGCAGTACTTC	CASSPKWDSLYEQYF
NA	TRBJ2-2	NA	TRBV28	TGTGCCAGCAGCCCTCATAACACCGGGGAGCTGTTTTTT	CASSPHNTGELFF
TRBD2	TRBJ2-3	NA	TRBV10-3	TGTGCCCCGGGGGGGGCCTCGGCAGATACGCAGTATTTT	CAPGGASADTQYF
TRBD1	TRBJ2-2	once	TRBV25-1	TGTGCCAGCAGTGACCCCGAACAGGGGACCGGGGAGCTGTTTTTT	CASSDPEQGTGELFF
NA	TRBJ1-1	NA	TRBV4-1	TGCGCCAGCAGCCAAGAAGGGGTACTTGAAGCTTTCTTT	CASSQEGVLEAFF
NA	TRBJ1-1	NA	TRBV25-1	TGTGCCAGCAGTGATTCCGAGAGAACTGAAGCTTTCTTT	CASSDSERTEAFF
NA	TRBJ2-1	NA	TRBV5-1	TGCGCCACCTCGGTTGCGGGTGACTCCTACAATGAGCAGTTCTTC	CATSVAGDSYNEQFF
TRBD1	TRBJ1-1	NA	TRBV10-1	TGCGCCAGCAGTGGGACAGGGGTAGGGACTGAAGCTTTCTTT	CASSGTGVGTEAFF